This T cell receptor beta chain is drawn from a study of T cells after yellow fever vaccination. Overall study results and limits: The CD4 compartment and the CD8 compartment contained a small share of clonotypes in common.

Germline V gene lookup returns CDR1 SGHRS and CDR2 YFSETQ. The CDR3 is made up of 16 amino acids. The V and J ends lost 0 bases and 0 bases respectively, with 11 bases between them. In TCRdb, the 5' RACE reads were re-called with MiXCR into one record per CDR3 protein. The sample includes around 590,000 distinct CDR3 sequences, roughly 12% of them seen just once. To note about this clonotype: Its antigen is not identified.

The sequence was collected from a man aged 30 to 39 who received the YFV17D yellow fever vaccine. This sequence joins TRBV5-1 and TRBJ2-3; the D is unclear. The sequencing here drew on PBMCs, taken on the day of the yellow fever booster vaccination. CDR3 protein: CASSLVGIPSTDTQYF. DNA of the CDR3: TGCGCCAGCAGCTTGGTGGGGATCCCTAGCACAGATACGCAGTATTTT.